The 32 T cell receptor beta chains below come from one sample, sequenced in a study of blood T cell repertoires in COVID-19. Clones were read by immunoSEQ multiplex PCR, and TCRdb kept only the in-frame ones, dropping some. This table holds roughly 370,000 clones, 85% to 90% found once. Sequences were obtained from PBMCs or T cells enriched from blood (not recorded which). The receptors derive from a woman aged 45-65 years who had recovered from COVID-19.

V is TRBV6-5 and J is TRBJ2-7; D remains ambiguous. V lost 1 base and J 3 bases, leaving 13 bases between the germline ends. CDR1 and CDR2 (germline): MNHEY, SVGAGI. CDR3 length: 15 amino acids. Here the CDR3 DNA reads TGTGCCAGCAGTTACTTGGCTGGAGTCCTCTACGAGCAGTACTTC. This encodes CASSYLAGVLYEQYF.

The V call is TRBV5-1, the J call TRBJ1-2; D uncertain. V lost 2 bases to trimming and J lost 5 bases, with 19 bases between them. CDR3 length: 16 residues. Germline V gene sequence: CDR1 SGHRS, CDR2 YFSETQ. CDR3 DNA: TGCGCCAGCAGCTTAGGTAACGAGGGCTCGAAATATGGCTACACCTTC. It yields the protein CASSLGNEGSKYGYTF.

This clone was seen a handful of times. This chain uses TRBV6-1 with TRBJ1-3; D perhaps matches TRBD1 (5 bases). Germline CDR1 MNHNS, CDR2 SASEGT. The V end lost 2 bases, the J end lost 0 bases, and 11 bases lay between the germline ends. This CDR3 comprises 16 residues. This CDR3 reads CASSEIGQGSGNTIYF. In nucleotides, the CDR3 is TGTGCCAGCAGTGAAATAGGACAAGGCTCTGGAAACACCATATATTTT.

This chain links TRBV9 with TRBJ1-1; D possibly corresponds to TRBD1 (5 bases). Looked up from germline, CDR1 is SGDLS and CDR2 is YYNGEE. V was trimmed by 0 bases and J by 12 bases, leaving 18 bases between them. This CDR3 spans 14 amino acids. The CDR3 nucleotides are TGTGCCAGCAGCGTAGGGGCCTCCTCCGGGGGATCTTTCTTT. It encodes CASSVGASSGGSFF.

The chain employs TRBV7-2 and TRBJ1-2, with D perhaps TRBD1 (6 bases). The ends were cut back, 5 bases at V and 8 bases at J, with 15 bases in the middle. Per the germline V gene, CDR1 is SGHTA and CDR2 is FQGNSA. This CDR3 has 13 residues. The CDR3 DNA sequence: TGTGCCAGCAGCAGGGACACCCGTGGAGGCTACACCTTC. It is translated as CASSRDTRGGYTF.

Concerning this clone: The sample carries other DNA sequences with the same CDR3. In DNA, the CDR3 is TGTGCCAGCAGTGTGGGGGGCAATGAGCAGTTCTTC. It specifies CASSVGGNEQFF. The J gene is TRBJ2-1, the V gene TRBV2; D is possibly TRBD2 (6 bases). Trimming removed 4 bases from V and 6 bases from J, with 7 bases in between. Germline CDR1 and CDR2: SNHLY and FYNNEI. The CDR3 is made up of 12 amino acids.

The chain is built from TRBV4-3 and TRBJ1-1; D is perhaps TRBD1 (5 bases). V was shortened by 3 bases and J by 2 bases, with 19 bases between the two germline ends. This CDR3 comprises 17 residues. CDR1 is LGHNA and CDR2 is YSLEER in the germline V gene. The CDR3 loop reads CASSQEKTQGFNTEAFF. In DNA, the CDR3 is TGCGCCAGCAGCCAGGAGAAAACCCAGGGTTTTAACACTGAAGCTTTCTTT.

V is TRBV15 and J is TRBJ2-3; TRBD2 agrees at 7 bases. The CDR3 sequence is 16 residues long. The germline V gene encodes CDR1 LNHNV and CDR2 YYDKDF (reference sequence). Germline trimming cut 4 bases from V and 4 bases from J; bases unmatched to any gene: 11. The CDR3 nucleotides are TGTGCCACCAGCAAGACTAGCTACCGGGGCGCAGATACGCAGTATTTT. Its protein is CATSKTSYRGADTQYF. Complete variable domain (other parts from reference TRBV15 and TRBJ2-3): DAMVIQNPRYQVTQFGKPVTLSCSQTLNHNVMYWYQQKSSQAPKLLFHYYDKDFNNEADTPDNFQSRRPNTSFCFLDIRSPGLGDTAMYLCATSKTSYRGADTQYFGPGTRLTVL.

The gene calls are TRBV11-1 and TRBJ1-6; D remains unclear. V lost 1 base and J lost 3, with 4 bases in between. The CDR3 is 14 amino acids. Looked up from germline, CDR1 is SGHAT and CDR2 is FQDESV (reference sequence). The CDR3 protein is CASSLDRYNSPLHF. CDR3 coding DNA: TGTGCCAGCAGCTTAGATCGCTATAATTCACCCCTCCACTTT.

V gene TRBV14 combines with J gene TRBJ1-5; 9 nucleotides agree with TRBD1. Per germline, CDR1 SGHDN and CDR2 FVKESK. The V segment lost 4 bases and the J segment 4 bases; nucleotides outside the gene matches: 2. The CDR3 loop spans 14 amino acids. The DNA for the CDR3 is TGTGCCAGCAGCCCGACAGGGGGAAATCAGCCCCAGCATTTT. This encodes CASSPTGGNQPQHF.

The chain employs TRBV30 and TRBJ2-7, with 7 bases aligning to TRBD1. Germline V gene data show CDR1 as GTSNPN and CDR2 as SVGIG (reference sequence). Trimming took 7 bases from V and 4 from J; bases not matched to a gene: 13. The CDR3 length is 14 residues. CDR3 amino acids: CAFLLTGESYEQYF. For the CDR3, the DNA is TGTGCCTTTCTTCTAACAGGGGAATCATACGAGCAGTACTTC.

V usage is TRBV7-2 and J usage is TRBJ1-4, with a tentative D call TRBD1 (6 bases). Trimming cost V 4 bases and J 4 bases, with 10 bases left between them. CDR1 and CDR2 from the germline V gene are SGHTA and FQGNSA. The CDR3 runs to 14 residues. The CDR3 loop is CASSSGQINEKLFF. CDR3 bases: TGTGCCAGCAGCTCCGGACAGATTAATGAAAAACTGTTTTTT.

The chain uses TRBV6-5 and TRBJ1-2, with 8 bases lining up with TRBD1. Trimming cost V 6 bases and J 5 bases; bases outside gene matches: 8. This CDR3 spans 14 amino acids. Germline-derived CDR1 and CDR2 are MNHEY and SVGAGI. The CDR3 coding sequence is TGTGCCAGCAGACGATCCGGACAGGGTTATGGCTACACCTTC. Amino acid sequence: CASRRSGQGYGYTF.

Points on this clone: This specimen includes other DNA sequences encoding the same CDR3. The gene calls are TRBV9 and TRBJ2-5; the D gene is possibly TRBD2 (5 bases). The germline V gene has CDR1 SGDLS and CDR2 YYNGEE. The CDR3 extends over 13 amino acids. The germline V and J ends were trimmed by 0 bases and 5 bases, with 8 bases remaining between them. DNA of the CDR3: TGTGCCAGCAGCGTAGGAGGGAGCGAGACCCAGTACTTC. Protein product: CASSVGGSETQYF.

The chain uses TRBV2 and TRBJ1-1; 7 bases map to TRBD1. This CDR3 is 13 amino acids long. Trimming took 8 bases from V and 1 from J; bases not matched to a gene: 4. Germline loops: CDR1 SNHLY, CDR2 FYNNEI. CDR3 amino acids: CASRGQTNTEAFF. The CDR3 DNA is TGTGCCAGCCGGGGACAGACGAACACTGAAGCTTTCTTT. Filled out from reference TRBV2 and TRBJ1-1, the complete variable domain reads EPEVTQTPSHQVTQMGQEVILRCVPISNHLYFYWYRQILGQKVEFLVSFYNNEISEKSEIFDDQFSVERPDGSNFTLKIRSTKLEDSAMYFCASRGQTNTEAFFGQGTRLTVV.

This chain links TRBV27 with TRBJ1-1; 11 bases map to TRBD1. V was clipped by 6 bases and J by 4 bases; unmatched bases: 4. Looked up from germline, CDR1 is MNHEY and CDR2 is SMNVEV (reference sequence). The CDR3 is 14 amino acids. This chain's CDR3 is CASSPDRGPTEAFF. The CDR3 nucleotides are TGTGCCAGCAGCCCGGACAGGGGGCCCACTGAAGCTTTCTTT.

V usage is TRBV27 and J usage is TRBJ2-3, with TRBD2 matching over 11 bases. V gave up 4 bases and J gave up 3 bases; unmatched junction bases: 9. Germline assignment: CDR1 MNHEY and CDR2 SMNVEV (reference sequence). The CDR3 spans 17 residues. The chain's CDR3 is CASSSWRLAGLTDTQYF. CDR3 coding DNA: TGTGCCAGCAGTTCGTGGAGACTAGCGGGGCTTACAGATACGCAGTATTTT.

There are a few counts of this clone. The V call is TRBV6-5, the J call TRBJ1-3, with D perhaps TRBD1 (5 bases). The CDR3 has 14 amino acids. Germline CDR1 reads MNHEY; CDR2 reads SVGAGI. The V end was cut by 0 bases, the J end by 5 bases, with 8 bases between. For the CDR3, the DNA is TGTGCCAGCAGTTACTCCGACAGCAGAAACACCATATATTTT. As protein: CASSYSDSRNTIYF.

The chain combines TRBV5-1 with TRBJ2-3; TRBD2 matches at 12 bases. V lost 0 bases to trimming and J lost 1 base; unmatched junction nucleotides: 3. This CDR3 comprises 17 residues. Germline V gene lookup returns CDR1 SGHRS and CDR2 YFSETQ. This chain's CDR3 is CASSLALAGGGTDTQYF. The DNA of the CDR3 is TGCGCCAGCAGCTTGGCACTAGCGGGGGGTGGCACAGATACGCAGTATTTT.

The chain carries TRBV6-5 and TRBJ2-1; TRBD2 agrees at 12 bases. Losses at the gene ends were 8 bases for V and 0 bases for J; bases not matched to a gene: 2. This CDR3 region has 15 residues. In germline, CDR1 is MNHEY, CDR2 SVGAGI. DNA for the CDR3: TGTGCCAGCGGACTAGCGGGATACTCCTACAATGAGCAGTTCTTC. It encodes CASGLAGYSYNEQFF.

V gene TRBV5-6 combines with J gene TRBJ1-2; D is undetermined. The germline V and J ends were trimmed by 0 bases and 4 bases, with 7 bases remaining between them. The germline CDR1 and CDR2 sequences are SGHDT and YYEEEE. The CDR3 is made up of 13 amino acids. CDR3 in DNA: TGTGCCAGCAGCTTGGCCGCGGTCTATGGCTACACCTTC. Translated, it gives CASSLAAVYGYTF.

The J gene is TRBJ1-4, the V gene TRBV28; D is uncertain. CDR1 and CDR2 from the germline V gene are MDHEN and SYDVKM. The CDR3 is 15 residues long. Trimming removed 6 bases at V and 5 bases at J, with 16 bases between. The DNA of the CDR3 is TGTGCCAGCAGCCCCCTCAACCGGTTGAATGAAAAACTGTTTTTT. It encodes CASSPLNRLNEKLFF. The entire variable domain, with the rest obtained from reference TRBV28 and TRBJ1-4, is as follows: DVKVTQSSRYLVKRTGEKVFLECVQDMDHENMFWYRQDPGLGLRLIYFSYDVKMKEKGDIPEGYSVSREKKERFSLILESASTNQTSMYLCASSPLNRLNEKLFFGSGTQLSVL.

This rearrangement joins TRBV21-1 to TRBJ2-1; TRBD2 is the table's D call, not checked against the DNA. TRBV21-1 is a pseudogene segment. This CDR3 has 17 amino acids. Here the CDR3 reads CASSASGYYSLHNEQFF. For the CDR3, the DNA is TGTGCCAGCAGCGCCTCCGGGTATTATAGCCTTCACAATGAGCAGTTCTTC.

The sample holds one count of this clone. The genes are TRBV10-3 and TRBJ2-3, with 8 positions matching TRBD2. V dropped 2 bases and J dropped 1; count of bases not matched to a gene: 5. CDR3 length: 16 residues. Per germline, CDR1 ENHRY and CDR2 SYGVKD. Here the CDR3 reads CAISETGLAGTDTQYF. DNA for the CDR3: TGTGCCATCAGTGAGACAGGACTAGCAGGCACAGATACGCAGTATTTT.

The J gene is TRBJ1-4, the V gene TRBV4-1; TRBD1 aligns across 7 bases. The CDR3 contains 16 residues. V was clipped by 1 base and J by 0 bases; unmatched bases: 2. Germline V CDR1 and CDR2: MGHRA, YSYEKL. CDR3 in amino acids: CASSQAGTATNEKLFF. In nucleotides, the CDR3 is TGCGCCAGCAGCCAAGCTGGGACAGCAACTAATGAAAAACTGTTTTTT.

The chain is built from TRBV6-5 and TRBJ1-5, with D tentatively TRBD1 (6 bases). This CDR3 is built from 15 residues. In germline, CDR1 is MNHEY, CDR2 SVGAGI. Trimming took 6 bases from V and 0 from J, leaving 12 bases between them. The CDR3 region is CASRARGASNQPQHF. The CDR3 DNA reads TGTGCCAGCAGGGCGCGGGGGGCTAGCAATCAGCCCCAGCATTTT.

V is TRBV19 and J is TRBJ1-2; TRBD1 matches 7 bases. Unmatched junction bases numbered 8, after V lost 7 bases and J lost 3 bases. The CDR3 extends over 14 amino acids. CDR1 LNHDA and CDR2 SQIVND come from the germline V gene (reference sequence). The CDR3 sequence is CASTKTGRDYGYTF. In nucleotides, the CDR3 is TGTGCCAGTACGAAGACAGGGAGAGACTATGGCTACACCTTC.

V gene TRBV12-3 or TRBV12-4 combines with J gene TRBJ1-1; TRBD1 might be the D (5 bases). The CDR3 consists of 12 residues. V was clipped by 8 bases and J by 7 bases, with 14 bases between them. The CDR3 DNA sequence: TGTGCCAGCGGGGGAGGTTTTGGTGAAGCTTTCTTT. Its protein is CASGGGFGEAFF.

The chain links TRBV6-6 to TRBJ1-6; possibly TRBD1 for D (5 bases). Germline CDR1 reads MNHNY; CDR2 reads SVGAGI (reference sequence). This CDR3 has 17 residues. V was pared by 5 bases and J by 2 bases, with 16 bases between. The CDR3 loop is CASSPDSRGAYNSPLHF. In DNA form, the CDR3 reads TGTGCCAGCAGTCCAGACAGTCGGGGGGCCTATAATTCACCCCTCCACTTT.

This chain links TRBV6-1 with TRBJ2-1; D is unresolved. Germline CDR1 is MNHNS and CDR2 is SASEGT. V was shortened by 1 base and J by 7 bases, with 17 bases between the two germline ends. The CDR3 has 16 amino acids. In DNA form, the CDR3 reads TGTGCCAGCAGTGAAGGTAGTGGGCGCCAGACGAATGAGCAGTTCTTC. Protein product: CASSEGSGRQTNEQFF.

This chain joins TRBV5-3 and TRBJ1-1; D gene unclear. TRBV5-3 is assigned to the ORF class and has an uncertain function. Trimming took 7 bases from V and 1 from J, leaving 14 bases between them. The CDR3 totals 14 residues. In DNA form, the CDR3 reads TGTGCCAGACCCCCACAGAATTCGAACACTGAAGCTTTCTTT. Amino acid sequence: CARPPQNSNTEAFF.

The rearrangement links TRBV30 to TRBJ1-1; a possible D gene is TRBD1 (5 bases). The ends were cut back, 0 bases at V and 0 bases at J, with 14 bases in the middle. CDR3 size: 16 residues. Germline V lookup: CDR1 GTSNPN, CDR2 SVGIG (reference sequence). CDR3 sequence (DNA): TGTGCCTGGAGTGTAAAAGGCGGGGGTATGAACACTGAAGCTTTCTTT. Translation: CAWSVKGGGMNTEAFF. Complete variable domain (other parts from reference TRBV30 and TRBJ1-1): SQTIHQWPATLVQPVGSPLSLECTVEGTSNPNLYWYRQAAGRGLQLLFYSVGIGQISSEVPQNLSASRPQDRQFILSSKKLLLSDSGFYLCAWSVKGGGMNTEAFFGQGTRLTVV.